This T cell receptor beta chain originates from a study of cytomegalovirus exposure and HLA in healthy donors. As for this clone: As yet, its antigen is unknown.

Regarding the study as a whole: HLA-A and HLA-B allele assignments for most subjects were reportedly predicted accurately using TCR beta sequences. A later analysis associated 15,000 or so TCR beta sequences with HLA alleles at a 0.05 false discovery rate.

60 Vbeta and 13 Jbeta primers were used in PCR. This table comes from immunoSEQ multiplex PCR, and its TCRdb copy is limited to in-frame clones, with some not included. This sample has 65,000 to 90,000 clones, with over 70% found just once. The V gene end was trimmed by 6 bases and the J gene end by 3 bases; junction bases not matched to a gene: 15. Per germline, CDR1 SEHNR and CDR2 FQNEAQ (reference sequence). The CDR3 has 18 residues. The sequenced sample consisted of PBMCs. The TCR comes from a man in his forties or fifties in good health and CMV-seronegative. V usage is TRBV7-9 and J usage is TRBJ1-4; 8 bases match TRBD1. CDR3: CASSAFQGAWAANEKLFF. CDR3 bases: TGTGCCAGCAGTGCTTTCCAGGGGGCGTGGGCAGCTAATGAAAAACTGTTTTTT.